The 10 T cell receptor beta chains in this list originate from one sample, sequenced in a study of T cell changes during pregnancy in multiple sclerosis. Using immunoSEQ multiplex PCR, the repertoire was profiled, and TCRdb retains in-frame clones only, with some absent. The table has tens of thousands of clones, around 90% seen once. The material sequenced was peripheral blood, taken in the second trimester of pregnancy. These receptors came from a female donor with multiple sclerosis, enrolled in a pregnancy study.

The chain carries TRBV28 and TRBJ2-1, with 13 bases fitting TRBD2. The CDR3 extends over 15 amino acids. With V trimmed by 6 bases and J by 8 bases, 7 bases remained unmatched. Germline V gene data show CDR1 as MDHEN and CDR2 as SYDVKM. The CDR3 DNA is TGTGCCAGCAGGCGGACTAGCGGGAGTAGGGATGAGCAGTTCTTC. Translation gives CASRRTSGSRDEQFF.

This chain connects TRBV28 to TRBJ1-2; D possibly corresponds to TRBD1 (6 bases). CDR1 is MDHEN, CDR2 SYDVKM, per germline. V lost 6 bases and J 7 bases, leaving 12 bases between the germline ends. There are 12 residues in the CDR3. The CDR3 coding sequence is TGTGCCAGCAGGAGGACAGATTTTGGCTACACCTTC. Its protein is CASRRTDFGYTF.

This clone has a handful of counts. This chain joins TRBV7-2 and TRBJ1-5; 7 bases are a match to TRBD1. The CDR3 sequence is 15 residues long. V lost 5 bases and J lost 0; bases outside the gene matches: 4. Looked up from germline, CDR1 is SGHTA and CDR2 is FQGNSA. The CDR3 DNA reads as TGTGCCAGCAGCGCGACAGGGAATAGCAATCAGCCCCAGCATTTT. It translates to CASSATGNSNQPQHF. Full variable domain (remainder filled in from reference TRBV7-2 and TRBJ1-5): GAGVSQSPSNKVTEKGKDVELRCDPISGHTALYWYRQSLGQGLEFLIYFQGNSAPDKSGLPSDRFSAERTGGSVSTLTIQRTQQEDSAVYLCASSATGNSNQPQHFGDGTRLSIL.

The V and J genes are TRBV9 and TRBJ1-2; 7 bases agree with TRBD1. The CDR3 has 15 residues. Germline V lookup: CDR1 SGDLS, CDR2 YYNGEE. Trimming took 4 bases from V and 3 from J; bases not matched to a gene: 9. The CDR3 sequence: CASSPRGGGHYGYTF. Written as DNA, the CDR3 is TGTGCCAGCAGCCCCAGAGGGGGCGGACACTATGGCTACACCTTC.

The J gene is TRBJ1-2, the V gene TRBV6-1; possibly TRBD1 for D (6 bases). Germline V gene lookup returns CDR1 MNHNS and CDR2 SASEGT. The CDR3 sequence is 13 residues long. The V end lost 7 bases, the J end lost 2 bases, and 11 bases lay between the germline ends. The CDR3 nucleotides are TGTGCCAGCAACACAGGACAGAACTATGGCTACACCTTC. This sequence encodes CASNTGQNYGYTF.

This clone was observed a single time. The V gene is TRBV18, the J gene TRBJ1-3; 8 bases align to TRBD1. CDR3 size: 18 residues. With V trimmed by 2 bases and J by 3 bases, 12 bases remained unmatched. Germline V CDR1 and CDR2: KGHSH, LQKENI. Written as DNA, the CDR3 is TGTGCCAGCTCACCATGGCAGGGGGCGTTTAACAGTGGAAACACCATATATTTT. This translates into CASSPWQGAFNSGNTIYF. Supplemented by reference TRBV18 and TRBJ1-3, the full variable domain reads NAGVMQNPRHLVRRRGQEARLRCSPMKGHSHVYWYRQLPEEGLKFMVYLQKENIIDESGMPKERFSAEFPKEGPSILRIQQVVRGDSAAYFCASSPWQGAFNSGNTIYFGEGSWLTVV.

This rearrangement joins TRBV29-1 to TRBJ1-4; 8 nucleotides agree with TRBD1. The CDR3 contains 12 residues. V lost 6 bases, J lost 7 bases, and 4 bases stayed unmatched. Germline assignment: CDR1 SQVTM and CDR2 ANQGSEA. The CDR3: CSVGTGGEKLFF. The DNA for the CDR3 is TGCAGCGTCGGGACAGGAGGTGAAAAACTGTTTTTT.

The chain recombines TRBV7-2 with TRBJ2-2; the D gene is possibly TRBD2 (5 bases). The V end was cut by 6 bases, the J end by 1 base, with 24 bases between. Per germline, CDR1 SGHTA and CDR2 FQGNSA. This CDR3 region has 19 residues. This CDR3 is CASRARIGSAGQNTGELFF. The CDR3 coding sequence is TGTGCCAGCAGGGCTAGGATAGGGTCCGCGGGCCAGAACACCGGGGAGCTGTTTTTT.

This chain uses TRBV11-3 with TRBJ2-5; D perhaps matches TRBD2 (5 bases). Germline CDR1 reads SGHNT; CDR2 reads YENEEA. The V end lost 5 bases, the J end lost 5 bases, and 18 bases lay between the germline ends. The CDR3 totals 15 residues. CDR3 nucleotides: TGTGCCAGCAGCACCCGGCCTAGCCGCCGGGAGACCCAGTACTTC. Translating gives CASSTRPSRRETQYF.

The V gene is TRBV11-3, the J gene TRBJ2-3; D perhaps matches TRBD2 (5 bases). CDR3 length: 15 amino acids. The V end lost 1 base, the J end lost 2 bases, and 10 bases lay between the germline ends. The germline V gene has CDR1 SGHNT and CDR2 YENEEA. CDR3 nucleotide sequence: TGTGCCAGCAGCTTAGGACTATCATTCACAGATACGCAGTATTTT. The encoded protein is CASSLGLSFTDTQYF.